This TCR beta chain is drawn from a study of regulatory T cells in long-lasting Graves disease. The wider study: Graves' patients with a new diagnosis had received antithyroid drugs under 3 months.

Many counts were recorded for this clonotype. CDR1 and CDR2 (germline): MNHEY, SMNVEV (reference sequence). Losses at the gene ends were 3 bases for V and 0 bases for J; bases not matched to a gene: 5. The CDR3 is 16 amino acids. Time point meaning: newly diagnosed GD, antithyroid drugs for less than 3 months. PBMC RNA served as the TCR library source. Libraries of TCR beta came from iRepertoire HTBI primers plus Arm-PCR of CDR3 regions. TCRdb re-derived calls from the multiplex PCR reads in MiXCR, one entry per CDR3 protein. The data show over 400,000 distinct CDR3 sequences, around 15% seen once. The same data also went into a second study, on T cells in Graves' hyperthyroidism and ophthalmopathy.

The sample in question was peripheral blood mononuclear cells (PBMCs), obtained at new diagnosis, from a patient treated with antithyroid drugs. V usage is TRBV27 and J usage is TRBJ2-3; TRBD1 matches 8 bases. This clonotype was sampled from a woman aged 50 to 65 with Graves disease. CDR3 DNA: TGTGCCAGCAGTTTGATACAGGGGGGCAGCACAGATACGCAGTATTTT. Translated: CASSLIQGGSTDTQYF.